The 31 T cell receptor beta chains in this list originate from one sample, sequenced in a study of PD-1 blockade in mismatch repair-deficient tumors. Measured with immunoSEQ multiplex PCR; TCRdb has only the in-frame clones, and not every one. The sample carries more than 85,000 clones, 65% to 85% recorded once. The material was peripheral blood, obtained approximately 8 months after starting pembrolizumab. The receptor set was obtained from an adult with mismatch repair-deficient cancer.

The chain couples TRBV4-1 to TRBJ2-4; D gene ambiguous. CDR3 length equals 14 residues. Between the trimmed V and J ends, which lost 4 bases and 1 base, there was a span of 8 bases. Germline V gene sequence: CDR1 MGHRA, CDR2 YSYEKL. CDR3 in amino acids: CASSPYNAKNIQYF. CDR3 sequence (DNA): TGCGCCAGCAGCCCCTACAACGCCAAAAACATTCAGTACTTC.

V is TRBV7-2 and J is TRBJ1-1, with D possibly TRBD1 on 5 matching bases. The CDR3 extends over 15 amino acids. Germline V gene data show CDR1 as SGHTA and CDR2 as FQGNSA. Between the trimmed V and J ends, which lost 5 bases and 6 bases, there was a span of 19 bases. CDR3 sequence (DNA): TGTGCCAGCAGCCTGATCGGGACGGGAAACTCTGAAGCTTTCTTT. Protein: CASSLIGTGNSEAFF.

In the case of this clone: Other DNA sequences in the same sample also yield this CDR3. The J gene is TRBJ1-1, the V gene TRBV18, with D perhaps matching TRBD1 (5 bases). The germline gives CDR1 KGHSH, CDR2 LQKENI. The CDR3 is 16 residues long. V was trimmed by 0 bases and J by 0 bases, leaving 11 bases between them. Here the CDR3 DNA reads TGTGCCAGCTCACCACCCCAGGGCCCCATGAACACTGAAGCTTTCTTT. Protein product: CASSPPQGPMNTEAFF. The whole variable domain, filled in from reference TRBV18 and TRBJ1-1, reads NAGVMQNPRHLVRRRGQEARLRCSPMKGHSHVYWYRQLPEEGLKFMVYLQKENIIDESGMPKERFSAEFPKEGPSILRIQQVVRGDSAAYFCASSPPQGPMNTEAFFGQGTRLTVV.

This rearrangement joins TRBV9 to TRBJ2-1, with D perhaps TRBD2 (6 bases). This CDR3 has 17 amino acids. Germline lookup yields CDR1 SGDLS and CDR2 YYNGEE. The V gene lost 6 bases and the J gene lost 7 bases, with 26 bases spanning the gap. CDR3 sequence (DNA): TGTGCCAGCACCAACTCCCCCACTAGCTTCATGGGGAATGAGCAGTTCTTC. Translation gives CASTNSPTSFMGNEQFF.

This clone was picked up a small number of times. The rearrangement uses TRBV30 and TRBJ2-7; 7 bases agree with TRBD1. The CDR3 contains 13 residues. Germline V gene sequence: CDR1 GTSNPN, CDR2 SVGIG (reference sequence). V shed 2 bases, J shed 5 bases, and the junction held 6 bases outside the gene matches. CDR3 protein: CAWSKQGNDEQYF. CDR3 DNA sequence: TGTGCCTGGAGTAAACAGGGGAACGACGAGCAGTACTTC.

This clone was observed a single time. The same CDR3 arises from other DNA sequences in this sample as well. The chain is built from TRBV9 and TRBJ1-1; D unresolved. V lost 0 bases and J 1 base, leaving 10 bases between the germline ends. The CDR3 is made up of 15 amino acids. The germline CDR1 and CDR2 sequences are SGDLS and YYNGEE. The chain's CDR3 is CASSVVDSGNTEAFF. The CDR3 DNA sequence: TGTGCCAGCAGCGTAGTAGATTCGGGGAACACTGAAGCTTTCTTT.

V and J are TRBV5-1 and TRBJ1-4; the D is unclear. The V and J ends lost 2 bases and 8 bases respectively, with 16 bases between them. CDR1 SGHRS and CDR2 YFSETQ come from the germline V gene. The CDR3 extends over 15 amino acids. CDR3 in amino acids: CASSLTFGLGEKLFF. The CDR3 DNA follows: TGCGCCAGCAGCTTAACATTCGGTTTAGGGGAAAAACTGTTTTTT.

V and J are TRBV7-6 and TRBJ2-1; TRBD2 matches at 10 bases. With 1 base clipped from V and 10 bases from J, the junction kept 10 bases outside the gene matches. CDR3 size: 16 residues. Per the germline V gene, CDR1 is SGHVS and CDR2 is FNYEAQ. The CDR3, as DNA: TGTGCCAGCAGCTTAGTAGCGGGAGGAGGAGGGAAGGAGCAGTTCTTC. Amino acid sequence: CASSLVAGGGGKEQFF.

V gene TRBV10-3 combines with J gene TRBJ2-5; no reliable D call. Trimming removed 3 bases from V and 5 bases from J, with 10 bases in between. Germline CDR1 and CDR2: ENHRY and SYGVKD. CDR3 length equals 13 residues. The CDR3 sequence: CAISDQPAETQYF. CDR3 sequence (DNA): TGTGCCATCAGTGATCAGCCGGCGGAGACCCAGTACTTC.

The V gene is TRBV6-6, the J gene TRBJ1-2; D is unresolved. The length of the CDR3 is 12 residues. Deletions cut 6 bases from V and 3 bases from J, with 8 bases between. Germline assignment: CDR1 MNHNY and CDR2 SVGAGI (reference sequence). DNA of the CDR3: TGTGCCAGCAGAACTGGGGACTATGGCTACACCTTC. Translation gives CASRTGDYGYTF.

This chain joins TRBV7-3 and TRBJ2-5; the D gene is possibly TRBD2 (6 bases). Trimming shortened V by 5 bases and J by 5 bases, and 15 bases separated the two germline ends. The CDR3 is made up of 14 amino acids. CDR1 SGHTA and CDR2 FQGTGA come from the germline V gene. The CDR3: CASSPQPSAETQYF. The CDR3 DNA is TGTGCCAGCAGCCCGCAACCTAGCGCCGAGACCCAGTACTTC.

The gene calls are TRBV9 and TRBJ2-3; 12 bases agree with TRBD2. J gave up 0 bases and V 3 bases, and 17 bases lay outside the gene matches. The CDR3 contains 21 residues. The germline gives CDR1 SGDLS, CDR2 YYNGEE. The CDR3 DNA is TGTGCCAGCAGCGCCGCGGCGCGAACATCCGGGACTAGCGGGAGCACAGATACGCAGTATTTT. Translation gives CASSAAARTSGTSGSTDTQYF.

This chain connects TRBV2 to TRBJ1-2, with a weak D call TRBD1 (5 bases). This CDR3 is 11 amino acids long. V lost 7 bases and J 11 bases, leaving 14 bases between the germline ends. Germline V lookup: CDR1 SNHLY, CDR2 FYNNEI. The CDR3 spells CASTRGNQYTF. CDR3 in DNA: TGTGCCAGCACGAGGGGCAATCAGTACACCTTC.

The genes are TRBV6-5 and TRBJ2-1, with 9 bases lining up with TRBD2. The germline V gene encodes CDR1 MNHEY and CDR2 SVGAGI. Unmatched junction bases numbered 8, after V lost 5 bases and J lost 9 bases. CDR3 size: 14 residues. This CDR3 is CASSEVAGVGEQFF. In DNA, the CDR3 is TGTGCCAGCAGTGAGGTAGCGGGAGTGGGTGAGCAGTTCTTC.

The chain joins TRBV7-2 to TRBJ2-3, with D unclear. The germline CDR1 and CDR2 sequences are SGHTA and FQGNSA. Trimming removed 5 bases from V and 4 bases from J, with 10 bases in between. The CDR3 has 13 amino acids. The CDR3 DNA sequence: TGTGCCAGCAGCGTGGTCCGCCCAGATACGCAGTATTTT. Protein product: CASSVVRPDTQYF.

The genes are TRBV5-4 and TRBJ2-7; no clear D gene. The CDR3 length is 11 residues. Germline V gene sequence: CDR1 SGHNT, CDR2 YYREEE (reference sequence). Trimming took 1 base from V and 5 from J, leaving 4 bases between them. CDR3 sequence (DNA): TGTGCCAGCAGCTTGTTAGACGAGCAGTACTTC. Amino acids: CASSLLDEQYF.

This clone appeared a few times. The chain joins TRBV27 to TRBJ2-7, with TRBD1 matching over 9 bases. J was trimmed by 2 bases and V by 4 bases; bases with no gene match: 9. The CDR3 is made up of 16 amino acids. From germline, CDR1 is MNHEY and CDR2 SMNVEV (reference sequence). Here the CDR3 reads CASSYLTGGSAYEQYF. The CDR3 coding sequence is TGTGCCAGCAGTTACCTGACAGGGGGATCCGCCTACGAGCAGTACTTC.

The chain recombines TRBV5-4 with TRBJ2-4, with TRBD2 matching over 8 bases. The CDR3 totals 18 residues. Germline CDR1 is SGHNT and CDR2 is YYREEE (reference sequence). Unmatched junction bases numbered 10, after V lost 0 bases and J lost 2 bases. CDR3 region: CASSLEVEREMTKNIQYF. CDR3 nucleotide sequence: TGTGCCAGCAGCTTGGAAGTAGAGCGGGAGATGACCAAAAACATTCAGTACTTC.

The chain has TRBV6-5 and TRBJ1-2; D call uncertain. Trimming took off 6 bases at V and 7 bases at J, with 12 bases between the two ends. The CDR3 has 12 residues. Germline-derived CDR1 and CDR2 are MNHEY and SVGAGI. The CDR3 sequence: CASSPSLGGYTF. CDR3 nucleotides: TGTGCCAGCAGCCCGTCCCTTGGTGGCTACACCTTC.

The V call is TRBV5-5, the J call TRBJ2-1, with D maybe TRBD1 (5 bases). The CDR3 has 13 residues. Germline values: CDR1 SGHKS, CDR2 YYEKEE (reference sequence). V was shortened by 3 bases and J by 8 bases, with 12 bases between the two germline ends. CDR3 bases: TGTGCCAGCAGCTGGGAAGTGGGGCATGAGCAGTTCTTC. Its translation is CASSWEVGHEQFF.

The sample holds one count of this clone. The chain links TRBV29-1 to TRBJ2-3, with D possibly called TRBD1 or TRBD2 (5 bases each). This CDR3 region has 13 residues. The V end lost 7 bases, the J end lost 5 bases, and 16 bases lay between the germline ends. CDR1 and CDR2 from the germline V gene are SQVTM and ANQGSEA. The CDR3 coding sequence is TGCAGCGCACCACCGGGTGGGGGAGATACGCAGTATTTT. This sequence encodes CSAPPGGGDTQYF.

This chain links TRBV4-2 with TRBJ2-1; 10 bases are shared with TRBD2. V dropped 1 base and J dropped 8; count of bases not matched to a gene: 8. The CDR3 consists of 16 residues. Germline V gene sequence: CDR1 LGHNA, CDR2 YNFKEQ. This chain's CDR3 is CASSQAPAGGRDEQFF. CDR3 nucleotides: TGTGCCAGCAGCCAAGCTCCAGCGGGAGGGAGGGATGAGCAGTTCTTC.

The DNA for the CDR3 is TGTGCCATCAGTGAGTCAGGAAGGGCCGGTGAAAAACTGTTTTTT. It encodes CAISESGRAGEKLFF. This chain joins TRBV10-3 and TRBJ1-4; D is unclear. V was clipped by 0 bases and J by 7 bases, with 12 bases between them. This CDR3 contains 15 residues. The germline CDR1 and CDR2 sequences are ENHRY and SYGVKD.

The chain links TRBV7-2 to TRBJ2-2, with D tentatively TRBD2 (5 bases). V was cut by 6 bases and J by 0 bases, with 14 bases left in between. CDR1 is SGHTA and CDR2 is FQGNSA in the germline V gene. The CDR3 totals 16 residues. The CDR3 loop reads CASRQRSGANTGELFF. The DNA of the CDR3 is TGTGCCAGCAGGCAACGGAGCGGAGCGAACACCGGGGAGCTGTTTTTT.

The chain has TRBV5-4 and TRBJ2-7, with TRBD2 matching 13 bases. J was trimmed by 5 bases and V by 1 base; bases with no gene match: 6. Germline V gene data show CDR1 as SGHNT and CDR2 as YYREEE (reference sequence). The CDR3 sequence is 16 residues long. The CDR3 DNA sequence: TGTGCCAGCAGCTTGCGGACTAGCGGGAGTCGCCACGAGCAGTACTTC. It encodes CASSLRTSGSRHEQYF.

The gene calls are TRBV7-9 and TRBJ1-4; D is ambiguous. The CDR3 covers 14 residues. With 4 bases removed from V and 8 bases from J, the gap between germline ends came to 14 bases. CDR1 and CDR2 from the germline V gene are SEHNR and FQNEAQ (reference sequence). The DNA for the CDR3 is TGTGCCAGCAGCTACGGACGGGCGGGAGAAAAACTGTTTTTT. It translates to CASSYGRAGEKLFF. Full variable domain (rest looked up from reference TRBV7-9 and TRBJ1-4): DTGVSQNPRHKITKRGQNVTFRCDPISEHNRLYWYRQTLGQGPEFLTYFQNEAQLEKSRLLSDRFSAERPKGSFSTLEIQRTEQGDSAMYLCASSYGRAGEKLFFGSGTQLSVL.

This chain uses TRBV19 with TRBJ2-5, with D perhaps matching TRBD2 (7 bases). The CDR3 extends over 15 amino acids. Germline lookup yields CDR1 LNHDA and CDR2 SQIVND (reference sequence). The V end was cut by 4 bases, the J end by 3 bases, with 15 bases between. CDR3 DNA: TGTGCCAGTAGTAGGGGGGGCACGTTGAAAGAGACCCAGTACTTC. The encoded protein is CASSRGGTLKETQYF.

This clone was picked up one time. This chain links TRBV29-1 with TRBJ2-7; D call uncertain. This CDR3 contains 11 residues. The ends were cut back, 2 bases at V and 13 bases at J, with 15 bases in the middle. Germline CDR1 SQVTM, CDR2 ANQGSEA. In DNA, the CDR3 is TGCAGCGTTGAAAAAGGTGGGGATCAATACTTC. Protein: CSVEKGGDQYF.

On this clone itself: Other DNA sequences within the sample encode an identical CDR3. V usage is TRBV29-1 and J usage is TRBJ1-1, with D perhaps TRBD1 (5 bases). Germline CDR1 SQVTM, CDR2 ANQGSEA. The CDR3 runs to 13 residues. V was pared by 4 bases and J by 5 bases, with 14 bases between. In DNA, the CDR3 is TGCAGCGTTGTGGGCAGGGCCCGAACTGAAGCTTTCTTT. Translated, it gives CSVVGRARTEAFF.

The chain combines TRBV5-6 with TRBJ2-3; no clear D gene. V lost 0 bases, J lost 6 bases, and 23 bases lay in between. The CDR3 consists of 18 residues. Germline CDR1 is SGHDT and CDR2 is YYEEEE. CDR3 coding DNA: TGTGCCAGCAGCTTGGGGGGTTGGGTAGGGCCCGGTCGGGATACGCAGTATTTT. Its protein is CASSLGGWVGPGRDTQYF.

The chain uses TRBV7-9 and TRBJ1-1; D unclear. V lost 4 bases to trimming and J lost 3 bases, with 15 bases between them. This CDR3 contains 15 residues. CDR1 SEHNR and CDR2 FQNEAQ come from the germline V gene (reference sequence). CDR3: CASSWAKDGDTEAFF. The CDR3 DNA reads as TGTGCCAGCAGCTGGGCCAAGGACGGAGACACTGAAGCTTTCTTT.